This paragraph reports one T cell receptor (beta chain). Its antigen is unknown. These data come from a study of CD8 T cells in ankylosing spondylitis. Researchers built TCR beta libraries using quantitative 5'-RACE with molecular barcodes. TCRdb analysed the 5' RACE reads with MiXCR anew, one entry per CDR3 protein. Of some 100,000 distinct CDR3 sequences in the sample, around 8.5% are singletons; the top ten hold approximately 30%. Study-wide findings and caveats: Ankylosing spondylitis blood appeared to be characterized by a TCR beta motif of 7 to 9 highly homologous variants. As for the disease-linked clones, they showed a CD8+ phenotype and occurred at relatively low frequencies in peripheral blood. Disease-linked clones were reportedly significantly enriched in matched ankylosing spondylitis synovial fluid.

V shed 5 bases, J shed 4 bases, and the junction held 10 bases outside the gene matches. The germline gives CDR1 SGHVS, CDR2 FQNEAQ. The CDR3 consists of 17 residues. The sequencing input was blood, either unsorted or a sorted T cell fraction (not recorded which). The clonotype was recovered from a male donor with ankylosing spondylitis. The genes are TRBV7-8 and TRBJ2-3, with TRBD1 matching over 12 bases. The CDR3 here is CASSQMPGQGAADTQYF. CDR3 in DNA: TGTGCCAGCAGCCAAATGCCGGGACAGGGGGCCGCAGATACGCAGTATTTT.